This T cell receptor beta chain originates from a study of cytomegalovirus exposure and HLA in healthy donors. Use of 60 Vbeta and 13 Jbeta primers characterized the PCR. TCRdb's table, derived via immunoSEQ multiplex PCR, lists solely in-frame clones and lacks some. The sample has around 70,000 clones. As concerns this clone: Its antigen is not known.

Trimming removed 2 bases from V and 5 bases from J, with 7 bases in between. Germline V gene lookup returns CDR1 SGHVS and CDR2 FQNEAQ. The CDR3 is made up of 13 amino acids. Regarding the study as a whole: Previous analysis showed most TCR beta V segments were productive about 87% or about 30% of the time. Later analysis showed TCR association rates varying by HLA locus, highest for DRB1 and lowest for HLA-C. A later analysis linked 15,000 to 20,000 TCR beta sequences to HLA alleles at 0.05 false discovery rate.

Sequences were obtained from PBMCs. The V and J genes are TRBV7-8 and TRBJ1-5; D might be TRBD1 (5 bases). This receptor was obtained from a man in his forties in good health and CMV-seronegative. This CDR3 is CASSLFRDQPQHF. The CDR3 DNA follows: TGTGCCAGCAGCTTATTCAGGGATCAGCCCCAGCATTTT.